This TCR beta chain was obtained from a study of neurological immune-mediated disorders (dated by TCRdb to about 2019). Broadly, across the study: Peripheral blood TCR-beta repertoires from HTLV-I-associated myelopathy (HAM/TSP) patients, multiple sclerosis patients and healthy controls were compared by UMI-based sequencing. Of the approximately 65 subjects in the cohort, some 14 were HAM/TSP patients, about 34 were multiple sclerosis patients, and approximately 20 were healthy controls. Longitudinal samples, technical triplicates and paired sorted CD4+ and CD8+ T-cell subsets, alongside PBMC samples, were included among the approximately 98 TCR-beta libraries. What the study reported, not specific to this receptor: Expanded clones from different subjects shared no identical CDR3 amino acid sequences, which suggests that TCR-beta repertoires were private in all groups. TCR clonal expansion was highest in HAM/TSP patients and lowest in MS patients, with MS patients falling below even healthy controls.

cDNA was synthesized by template-switch 5'RACE using a primer with a 10-nucleotide random unique molecular identifier that tagged each TCR transcript. Over 180 million TCR-beta sequences, covering 15-18 subjects, were produced in each sequencing run. The RNeasy kit was used for extraction of total RNA. TCR-beta VDJ regions were amplified with primers for the TCR constant region and the 5'RACE anchor, using the KAPA Real-time Library Amplification kit. Sample indexes and Illumina adaptors were added in a first PCR, after which library yield was increased in a second PCR. The roughly 650 bp TCR product was size-selected on a 2% E-gel SizeSelection system after Ampure bead purification. Library quality was checked on a Bioanalyzer, concentration was measured with Qubit, and libraries were quantified with the Kapa Library Quantification kit before pooling. Libraries were sequenced paired-end 2 x 150 bp on an Illumina HiSeq 2500. To increase sequence diversity, about 23-32% phiX was spiked into each library pool. The source study handled its data this way. The UMI-based MiGEC pipeline processed quality-filtered reads and removed over 80% of raw TCR sequences during error correction. IMGT germline references were used for aligning VDJ genes, and each clonotype was defined as a unique CDR3 amino acid sequence together with its V-J genes. VDJtools evaluated clonal expansion, Shannon diversity and CDR3 relatedness (CalcPairwiseDistances, ClusterSamples); CLCbio workbench built phylogenetic trees. A clone was classed as expanded if it had 8 or more unique UMIs, a cutoff based on coefficient-of-variation modelling across technical triplicates. The public reads were reanalyzed by TCRdb: fastp trimming at Q25, MiXCR alignment, in-frame beta chains only. CDR3 protein duplicates are merged, each entry listing the most common genes and DNA. TCRdb's processing, not the authors', yielded these V and J calls. Within this sample are 65,000 to 80,000 distinct CDR3 sequences, with under 20% of them counted one time only. The top ten hold 15% to 17% of the sample.

Healthy controls were blood bank volunteers in Maryland, USA. Unsorted PBMC libraries were generated from 2 million PBMCs stored in RNAlater at -80 °C until RNA extraction. Peripheral blood was subjected to Ficoll-Hypaque density gradient centrifugation to isolate PBMCs, which were then cryopreserved in liquid nitrogen. This clonotype was detected ten times or more. Its antigen specificity is not known. Base qualities are not recorded, but no much larger clone differs from it by a single base. The sequenced sample consisted of PBMCs. The receptor comes from a woman between 40 and 50 years old in good health.

The encoded CDR3 is CSARRAGAVRSPLHF. The sequenced DNA is TGCAGTGCTAGACGGGCAGGGGCAGTTCGCTCACCCCTCCACTTT. This chain joins TRBV20-1 to TRBJ1-6; TRBD1 is a weak D gene call, 6 bases matching. CDR3 length: 15 amino acids, cysteine to phenylalanine. Only the CDR3 part of the read is kept: 45 bases, read in frame from the first base. Between the V and J ends, shortened by 2 bases and 10 bases respectively, the junction contains 18 bases. Looking up the germline V gene (reference sequence) yields CDR1 DFQATT and CDR2 SNEGSKA.